A selection of T cell receptor beta chains follows, all from one sample in a study of OX40 agonist ivuxolimab in advanced cancers. The method was immunoSEQ multiplex PCR; TCRdb's version includes in-frame clones alone and lacks a portion of them. The table lists roughly 45,000 clones, around 84% of them singletons. Sequenced material: CD4+ or CD8+ T cells sorted from blood, taken in a trial of the OX40 agonist ivuxolimab. The receptors were gathered from an adult with an advanced solid tumor such as melanoma, head and neck, liver or kidney cancer. The CDR3 runs from the conserved cysteine through the conserved F or W.

v_gene | CDR3aa
TRBV11-3 | CASSSGGGPYNEQFF
TRBV28 | CASSLHRGGYGYTF
TRBV19 | CASRPQGAFEKLFF
TRBV30 | CACTLTRELFF
TRBV18 | CASSLLPVDTQYF
TRBV19 | CASSKFNAENEKLFF
TRBV18 | CARLSGNEQFF
TRBV5-8 | CASSLLSDTQYF
TRBV4-2 | CASSPLGLGADYNEQFF
TRBV15 | CATSRDRGQGDEKLFF
TRBV6-1 | CASSELDRGPYGYTF
TRBV5-1 | CASSLAWGKTDEQYF